Given below is one TCR beta chain in context. Antigen unknown. The time point: naive CD8 control sorted from an acute-time-point sample. Clones were read by immunoSEQ multiplex PCR, and TCRdb kept only the in-frame ones, dropping some. The table records over 35,000 clones, 87% of them present only once. These data belong to a study of CD8 T cells in acute hepatitis C reinfection. Study outcomes and limitations: All groups preferentially used TRBV04 and TRBV06, which was not due to overrepresentation in the naive pool.

The ends were cut back, 4 bases at V and 5 bases at J, with 10 bases in the middle. CDR3 length: 13 residues. From germline, CDR1 is SGHAT and CDR2 FQNNGV. The sample comprised naive CD8+ T cells from PBMCs. The TCR was taken from a man aged 30-40 years with chronic hepatitis C. V gene TRBV11-2 combines with J gene TRBJ2-3; possibly TRBD2 for D (6 bases). The CDR3 loop is CASSSTEGDTQYF. The CDR3, as DNA: TGTGCCAGCAGCTCCACGGAGGGAGATACGCAGTATTTT.